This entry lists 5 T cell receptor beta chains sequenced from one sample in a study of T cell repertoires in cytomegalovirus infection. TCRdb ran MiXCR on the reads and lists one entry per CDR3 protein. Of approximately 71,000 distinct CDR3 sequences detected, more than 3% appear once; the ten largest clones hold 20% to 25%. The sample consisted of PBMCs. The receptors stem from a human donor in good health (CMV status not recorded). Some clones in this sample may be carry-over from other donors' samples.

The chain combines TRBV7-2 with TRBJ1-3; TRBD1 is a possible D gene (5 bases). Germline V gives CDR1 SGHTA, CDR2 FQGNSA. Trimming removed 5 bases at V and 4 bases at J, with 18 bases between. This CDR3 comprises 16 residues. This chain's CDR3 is CASSPTGLGVGNTIYF. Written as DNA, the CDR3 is TGTGCCAGCAGCCCGACCGGCCTGGGGGTCGGAAACACCATATATTTT.

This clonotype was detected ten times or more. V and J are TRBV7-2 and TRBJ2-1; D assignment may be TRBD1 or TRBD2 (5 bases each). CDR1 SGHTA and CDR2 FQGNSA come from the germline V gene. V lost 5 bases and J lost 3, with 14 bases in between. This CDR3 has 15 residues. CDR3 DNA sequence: TGTGCCAGCAGCAAGGGACGGTTATTCTACAATGAGCAGTTCTTC. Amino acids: CASSKGRLFYNEQFF.

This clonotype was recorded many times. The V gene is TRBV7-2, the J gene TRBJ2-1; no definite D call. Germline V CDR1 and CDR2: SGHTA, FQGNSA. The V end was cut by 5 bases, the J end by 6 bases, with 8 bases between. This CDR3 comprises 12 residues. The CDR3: CASSATANEQFF. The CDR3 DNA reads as TGTGCCAGCAGCGCCACCGCCAATGAGCAGTTCTTC.

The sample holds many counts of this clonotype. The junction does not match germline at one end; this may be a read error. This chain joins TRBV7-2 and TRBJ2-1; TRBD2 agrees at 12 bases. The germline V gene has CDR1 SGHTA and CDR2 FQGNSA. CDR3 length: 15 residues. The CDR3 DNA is TGTGCCAGCAGCCTAGCGGGAGGGCCGTACAATGAGCAGTTCTTC. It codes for CASSLAGGPYNEQFF.

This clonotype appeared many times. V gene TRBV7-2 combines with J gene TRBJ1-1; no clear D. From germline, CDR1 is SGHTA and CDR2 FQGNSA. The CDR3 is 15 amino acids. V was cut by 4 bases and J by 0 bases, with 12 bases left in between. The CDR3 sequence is CASSYDAPMNTEAFF. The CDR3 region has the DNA TGTGCCAGCAGCTATGACGCCCCAATGAACACTGAAGCTTTCTTT.